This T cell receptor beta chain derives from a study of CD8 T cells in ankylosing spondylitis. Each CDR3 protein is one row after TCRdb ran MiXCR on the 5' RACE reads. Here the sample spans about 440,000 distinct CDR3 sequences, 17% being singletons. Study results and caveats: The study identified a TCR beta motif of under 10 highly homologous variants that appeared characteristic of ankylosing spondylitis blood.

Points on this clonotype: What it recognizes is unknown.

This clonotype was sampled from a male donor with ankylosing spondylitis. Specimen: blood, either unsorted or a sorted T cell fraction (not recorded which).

CDR3 amino acids: CASSQDIPGTSTDTQYF. The CDR3 nucleotides read TGCGCCAGCAGCCAAGATATCCCAGGGACCAGCACAGATACGCAGTATTTT. V and J are TRBV4-3 and TRBJ2-3, with D perhaps TRBD1 or TRBD2 (5 bases each). The CDR3 has 17 amino acids. Germline V gene data show CDR1 as LGHNA and CDR2 as YSLEER. V gave up 0 bases and J gave up 0 bases, with 13 bases separating them.